This passage covers 23 T cell receptor beta chains from one sample sequenced in a study of T cells in localized non-small cell lung cancer. TCRdb's copy holds only in-frame clones and misses some; the assay was immunoSEQ multiplex PCR. The sample includes approximately 65,000 clones, roughly 80% of them seen just once. The sequenced sample was PBMCs, obtained before any cancer treatment. The receptors here all came from a man aged 35 to 69 with stage II lung adenocarcinoma.

The chain is built from TRBV7-9 and TRBJ1-1, with D perhaps TRBD1 (6 bases). Germline values: CDR1 SEHNR, CDR2 FQNEAQ (reference sequence). This CDR3 has 15 amino acids. V shed 5 bases and J shed 7 bases, with 20 bases lying between them. CDR3 coding DNA: TGTGCCAGCAGCCCCCGGGATACAGGGTTTGGTGAAGCTTTCTTT. Translated, it gives CASSPRDTGFGEAFF.

The chain joins TRBV5-4 to TRBJ2-1, with 7 bases fitting TRBD1. Germline values: CDR1 SGHNT, CDR2 YYREEE (reference sequence). The CDR3 totals 13 residues. The ends lost 4 bases at V and 5 bases at J; junction bases unmatched: 3. The chain's CDR3 is CASSRDRNNEQFF. The CDR3 DNA reads TGTGCCAGCAGCCGGGACAGAAACAATGAGCAGTTCTTC.

The chain combines TRBV2 with TRBJ1-4, with D possibly being TRBD1 (5 bases). The V end lost 4 bases, the J end lost 4 bases, and 10 bases lay between the germline ends. The CDR3 is 14 residues long. The V gene's germline CDR1 is SNHLY and CDR2 FYNNEI. Here the CDR3 reads CASSGGGLNEKLFF. Written as DNA, the CDR3 is TGTGCCAGCAGTGGGGGCGGACTTAATGAAAAACTGTTTTTT.

The chain uses TRBV2 and TRBJ2-7, with 10 bases aligning to TRBD2. The CDR3 is 13 residues long. Germline V CDR1 and CDR2: SNHLY, FYNNEI. V was pared by 6 bases and J by 3 bases, with 2 bases of the junction left unmatched. The CDR3 DNA follows: TGTGCCAGCAGGTTAGCGGGAGGCTACGAGCAGTACTTC. Translation: CASRLAGGYEQYF.

The chain is built from TRBV18 and TRBJ1-1; D gene uncertain. The CDR3 sequence is 15 residues long. Trimming removed 3 bases at V and 4 bases at J, with 15 bases between. The germline gives CDR1 KGHSH, CDR2 LQKENI. The CDR3 reads CASSPVVLGSTEAFF. The CDR3 coding sequence is TGTGCCAGCTCACCCGTAGTCTTGGGAAGCACTGAAGCTTTCTTT.

The chain employs TRBV6-1 and TRBJ1-1; D gene unclear. CDR1 MNHNS and CDR2 SASEGT come from the germline V gene. The CDR3 contains 13 residues. V was trimmed by 8 bases and J by 5 bases, leaving 15 bases between them. CDR3 in amino acids: CASDREDRTEAFF. In DNA form, the CDR3 reads TGTGCCAGCGATCGAGAGGATCGGACTGAAGCTTTCTTT.

In this sample, this clone turned up a few times. This chain joins TRBV7-2 and TRBJ2-3, with D tentatively TRBD2 (6 bases). The CDR3 extends over 14 amino acids. The V gene lost 5 bases and the J gene lost 7 bases, with 16 bases spanning the gap. Germline V gene data show CDR1 as SGHTA and CDR2 as FQGNSA. The CDR3 is CASSILRETYTQYF. DNA for the CDR3: TGTGCCAGCAGCATTCTCCGGGAGACATATACGCAGTATTTT.

The V call is TRBV5-1, the J call TRBJ1-1; maybe TRBD1 (6 bases). The germline V gene encodes CDR1 SGHRS and CDR2 YFSETQ. The CDR3 is 13 amino acids. V lost 2 bases, J lost 6 bases, and 11 bases lay in between. CDR3 DNA sequence: TGCGCCAGCAGCTTTACAGGGAATTCTGAAGCTTTCTTT. This codes for CASSFTGNSEAFF.

The V gene is TRBV14, the J gene TRBJ2-5; TRBD2 is a possible D gene (5 bases). The CDR3 length is 17 residues. From germline, CDR1 is SGHDN and CDR2 FVKESK. The V end lost 1 base, the J end lost 5 bases, and 20 bases lay between the germline ends. CDR3 sequence (DNA): TGTGCCAGCAGCCAAGCTGATCGGGCAGTGCGCGGGGAGACCCAGTACTTC. The encoded protein is CASSQADRAVRGETQYF.

This clone was seen only a few times. The V and J genes are TRBV5-1 and TRBJ2-2; 12 nucleotides match TRBD1. CDR1 is SGHRS, CDR2 YFSETQ, per germline. V shed 3 bases, J shed 6 bases, and the junction held 6 bases outside the gene matches. The CDR3 runs 16 residues. DNA for the CDR3: TGCGCCAGCAGCTACTCCGGGACAGGGGGCTCCGGGGAGCTGTTTTTT. Protein sequence: CASSYSGTGGSGELFF.

The V call is TRBV7-9, the J call TRBJ1-1; maybe TRBD1 (5 bases). The germline V gene has CDR1 SEHNR and CDR2 FQNEAQ (reference sequence). The V end lost 5 bases, the J end lost 4 bases, and 17 bases lay between the germline ends. This CDR3 comprises 15 residues. This CDR3 reads CASSPGPRGSTEAFF. DNA of the CDR3: TGTGCCAGCAGCCCGGGACCCCGGGGTAGCACTGAAGCTTTCTTT. Together with reference TRBV7-9 and TRBJ1-1, the CDR3 gives the full variable domain: DTGVSQNPRHKITKRGQNVTFRCDPISEHNRLYWYRQTLGQGPEFLTYFQNEAQLEKSRLLSDRFSAERPKGSFSTLEIQRTEQGDSAMYLCASSPGPRGSTEAFFGQGTRLTVV.

The J gene is TRBJ1-2, the V gene TRBV30; 9 nucleotides agree with TRBD1. The length of the CDR3 is 13 residues. Germline V CDR1 and CDR2: GTSNPN, SVGIG (reference sequence). V was clipped by 5 bases and J by 9 bases; unmatched bases: 10. CDR3 protein: CAWATTGGSSYTF. CDR3 nucleotide sequence: TGTGCCTGGGCAACAACAGGGGGCTCGAGCTACACCTTC.

V usage is TRBV5-1 and J usage is TRBJ1-1, with D unresolved. Trimming took off 2 bases at V and 7 bases at J, with 12 bases between the two ends. Germline V gene data show CDR1 as SGHRS and CDR2 as YFSETQ. The CDR3 loop spans 13 amino acids. The CDR3 region has the DNA TGCGCCAGCAGCTTAAGCGGAGAGTATGAAGCTTTCTTT. Protein: CASSLSGEYEAFF.

This chain connects TRBV27 to TRBJ1-2; no clear D gene. CDR3 length equals 16 residues. V gave up 0 bases and J gave up 1 base, with 12 bases separating them. CDR1 and CDR2 from the germline V gene are MNHEY and SMNVEV (reference sequence). CDR3 nucleotides: TGTGCCAGCAGTTTATCTCAGCCCTCTATTAACTATGGCTACACCTTC. It codes for CASSLSQPSINYGYTF.

This clone qualifies as medium-sized (0.01 to 0.1%). This rearrangement joins TRBV30 to TRBJ2-6; no clear D. Germline values: CDR1 GTSNPN, CDR2 SVGIG (reference sequence). The V gene lost 5 bases and the J gene lost 4 bases, with 12 bases spanning the gap. The CDR3 sequence is 14 residues long. The CDR3 sequence is CAWHYGSGANVLTF. CDR3 nucleotide sequence: TGTGCCTGGCATTACGGGTCCGGGGCCAACGTCCTGACTTTC. The full variable domain, completed using reference TRBV30 and TRBJ2-6, is SQTIHQWPATLVQPVGSPLSLECTVEGTSNPNLYWYRQAAGRGLQLLFYSVGIGQISSEVPQNLSASRPQDRQFILSSKKLLLSDSGFYLCAWHYGSGANVLTFGAGSRLTVL.

V usage is TRBV4-1 and J usage is TRBJ1-2; a possible D gene is TRBD1 (5 bases). V dropped 3 bases and J dropped 4 bases, with 9 bases sitting between them. The CDR3 sequence is 13 residues long. Looked up from germline, CDR1 is MGHRA and CDR2 is YSYEKL. The CDR3 protein is CASSQDTLYGYTF. The CDR3 DNA reads TGCGCCAGCAGCCAGGACACCCTCTATGGCTACACCTTC.

This rearrangement joins TRBV7-6 to TRBJ2-7, with D possibly being TRBD2 (6 bases). In germline, CDR1 is SGHVS, CDR2 FNYEAQ. This CDR3 has 19 amino acids. V was trimmed by 3 bases and J by 6 bases, leaving 30 bases between them. The CDR3 DNA reads TGTGCCAGCAGCTTTTTCCCAGCGGAGGGTCTCTCATTTATACCCGAGCAGTACTTC. It is translated as CASSFFPAEGLSFIPEQYF.

This chain links TRBV6-6 with TRBJ2-1, with 13 bases that match TRBD2. The J segment lost 8 bases and the V segment lost 0 bases, leaving 4 bases of the junction unmatched. This CDR3 contains 16 residues. Per the germline V gene, CDR1 is MNHNY and CDR2 is SVGAGI (reference sequence). The CDR3 coding sequence is TGTGCCAGCAGTTACTCTCGGACTAGCGGGAGAGATGAGCAGTTCTTC. It is translated as CASSYSRTSGRDEQFF.

The chain couples TRBV6-1 to TRBJ2-6; the D is unclear. The CDR3 length is 14 residues. Looked up from germline, CDR1 is MNHNS and CDR2 is SASEGT. Deletions cut 4 bases from V and 3 bases from J, with 7 bases between. CDR3 region: CASSGGFGANVLTF. The CDR3 DNA sequence: TGTGCCAGCAGTGGGGGATTTGGGGCCAACGTCCTGACTTTC.

The chain recombines TRBV6-5 with TRBJ2-1; a possible D gene is TRBD2 (6 bases). The CDR3 spans 14 residues. Germline V gene data show CDR1 as MNHEY and CDR2 as SVGAGI. The ends were cut back, 6 bases at V and 10 bases at J, with 19 bases in the middle. The CDR3 nucleotides are TGTGCCAGCAGGCGGGACGGAGGGAACAGGGAGCAGTTCTTC. It is translated as CASRRDGGNREQFF.

The genes are TRBV19 and TRBJ1-2, with 7 bases aligning to TRBD1. The V gene end was trimmed by 4 bases and the J gene end by 8 bases; junction bases not matched to a gene: 10. The CDR3 sequence is 14 residues long. Germline V gene data show CDR1 as LNHDA and CDR2 as SQIVND (reference sequence). DNA for the CDR3: TGTGCCAGTAGTAGGGAGACAGGGACGATCGGCTACACCTTC. Translating gives CASSRETGTIGYTF.

The rearrangement uses TRBV5-1 and TRBJ2-6; D gene ambiguous. This CDR3 comprises 15 residues. V was pared by 0 bases and J by 2 bases, with 6 bases between. Per germline, CDR1 SGHRS and CDR2 YFSETQ. The CDR3 sequence: CASSLAGPGANVLTF. The CDR3 DNA sequence: TGCGCCAGCAGCTTGGCCGGGCCTGGGGCCAACGTCCTGACTTTC.

The rearrangement joins TRBV5-1 to TRBJ2-1; D possibly matches TRBD1 or TRBD2 (6 bases each). This CDR3 region has 15 residues. Germline CDR1 is SGHRS and CDR2 is YFSETQ. Trimming took off 4 bases at V and 5 bases at J, with 16 bases between the two ends. CDR3 amino acids: CASSPVGGRNNEQFF. CDR3 nucleotides: TGCGCCAGCAGCCCGGTGGGGGGCAGGAACAATGAGCAGTTCTTC.